The clone carrying this T cell receptor (beta chain) was detected only a few times. The CDR3 has 15 amino acids. The V end lost 5 bases, the J end lost 4 bases, and 17 bases lay between the germline ends. CDR1 and CDR2 (germline): SGHTA, FQGNSA. This entry belongs to a study of control samples from healthy donors and cancer patients. The method was immunoSEQ multiplex PCR; TCRdb's version includes in-frame clones alone and lacks a portion of them. The sample records roughly 40,000 clones, roughly 85% being singletons. The TCR sequence derives from a man in his fifties or sixties in good health. The specimen was blood. The chain couples TRBV7-2 to TRBJ1-2; D is possibly TRBD1 (5 bases). Written as DNA, the CDR3 is TGTGCCAGCAGCCCCGGGACCAGCGAGATCTATGGCTACACCTTC. Translation gives CASSPGTSEIYGYTF.